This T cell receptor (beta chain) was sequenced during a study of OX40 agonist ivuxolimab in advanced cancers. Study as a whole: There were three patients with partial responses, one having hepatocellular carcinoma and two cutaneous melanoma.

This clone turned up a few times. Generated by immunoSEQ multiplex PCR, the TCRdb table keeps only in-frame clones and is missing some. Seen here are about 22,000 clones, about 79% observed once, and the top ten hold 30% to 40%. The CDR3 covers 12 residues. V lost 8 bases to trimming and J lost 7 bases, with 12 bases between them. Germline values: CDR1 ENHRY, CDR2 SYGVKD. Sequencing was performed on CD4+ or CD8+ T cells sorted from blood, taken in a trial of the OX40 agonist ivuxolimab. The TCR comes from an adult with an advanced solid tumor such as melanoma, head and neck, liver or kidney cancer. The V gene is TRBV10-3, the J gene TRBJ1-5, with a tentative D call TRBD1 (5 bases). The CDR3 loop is CAIGPGRQPQHF. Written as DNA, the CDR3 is TGTGCCATCGGCCCAGGGAGGCAGCCCCAGCATTTT.